This TCR beta chain was retrieved from a study of blood T cell repertoires in COVID-19. Data came from immunoSEQ multiplex PCR; TCRdb stores just in-frame clones and leaves some out. This sample yields about 200,000 clones, of which 80% to 90% are seen a single time; over 1% belongs to the top ten. CDR1 and CDR2 from the germline V gene are SGHDT and YYEEEE. The length of the CDR3 is 15 residues. V was shortened by 1 base and J by 4 bases, with 14 bases between the two germline ends. All enrollees were roughly 18 to 90 years old and from 20 to 30 US areas. The sequence was obtained from a man between 25 and 39 years old who had recovered from COVID-19. The sequenced material came from PBMCs or T cells enriched from blood (not recorded which). The chain links TRBV5-6 to TRBJ2-5; D possibly corresponds to TRBD2 (6 bases). CDR3 DNA sequence: TGTGCCAGCAGCTTGTCGCCAGGGCGGGGAGAGACCCAGTACTTC. Encoded protein: CASSLSPGRGETQYF.